This T cell receptor beta chain was recorded in a study of T cells in women clearing cervical HPV infection. The CDR3 is 15 amino acids. Trimming stripped 3 bases from V and 0 bases from J, with 12 bases between. Germline CDR1 and CDR2: DFQATT and SNEGSKA (reference sequence). Details on this clone: The CDR3 is cut off 3 residues early in the read; its end comes from the germline J gene.

Average input was roughly 1,200 ng genomic DNA for immunoSEQ TCR beta CDR3 amplification. Some clones are missing from TCRdb's copy, which holds only in-frame ones; the method was immunoSEQ multiplex PCR. The listing contains some 41,000 clones. V is TRBV20-1 and J is TRBJ2-1, with a tentative D call TRBD2 (5 bases). Source material: blood buffy coat. This TCR was sampled from a woman between 18 and 70 years old with a cervical HPV16 infection that either progressed to CIN3+ or cleared (not recorded which). The CDR3 protein is CSARVDSNSYNEQFF. CDR3 bases read: TGCAGTGCTAGGGTGGACTCGAACTCCTACAATGAG.